This T cell receptor (beta chain) came from a study of OX40 agonist ivuxolimab in advanced cancers. Whole-study results and caveats: Expanded clones were, on average, more numerous in CD8+ T cells than in CD4+.

Repertoires were generated with immunoSEQ multiplex PCR, while TCRdb's copy carries only in-frame clones and drops some. The data show roughly 86,000 clones, just over 90% seen once. Excluded were patients having autoimmune disease history or systemic immunosuppression. With respect to this clone: The antigen is not known.

The CDR3 is made up of 14 amino acids. V lost 8 bases to trimming and J lost 8 bases, with 16 bases between them. Germline CDR1 reads MNHEY; CDR2 reads SVGAGI. The sequence was obtained from an adult with an advanced solid tumor such as melanoma, head and neck, liver or kidney cancer. The sample was CD4+ or CD8+ T cells sorted from blood, taken in a trial of the OX40 agonist ivuxolimab. The V call is TRBV6-5, the J call TRBJ1-6, with D tentatively TRBD1 (5 bases). CDR3: CASGVGTRDSPLHF. CDR3 nucleotide sequence: TGTGCCAGCGGAGTGGGGACCCGCGATTCACCCCTCCACTTT.